One sample yielded the 16 T cell receptor beta chains listed below, sequenced in a study of T cell responses to AZD1222 COVID-19 vaccine. Measured with immunoSEQ multiplex PCR; TCRdb has only the in-frame clones, and not every one. This repertoire shows approximately 92,000 clones, about 90% found once; its top ten account for less than 3%. Sequencing was performed on peripheral blood, taken on day 0 of AZD1222 vaccination. The receptors originated from an adult in good health.

The chain joins TRBV4-3 to TRBJ2-7, with D perhaps assigned TRBD1 or TRBD2 (6 bases each). Looked up from germline, CDR1 is LGHNA and CDR2 is YSLEER. The CDR3 has 14 amino acids. The V gene lost 1 base and the J gene lost 5 bases, with 12 bases spanning the gap. In nucleotides, the CDR3 is TGCGCCAGCAGCCAAGTTACGGGGGCCGACGAGCAGTACTTC. Its protein product is CASSQVTGADEQYF.

There are a few counts of this clone. V usage is TRBV10-3 and J usage is TRBJ2-3; D ambiguous. V was shortened by 2 bases and J by 6 bases, with 6 bases between the two germline ends. CDR1 is ENHRY, CDR2 SYGVKD, per germline. CDR3 length: 12 amino acids. As DNA, the CDR3 is TGTGCCATCAGTGAGAGTTCGGATACGCAGTATTTT. Translation: CAISESSDTQYF.

This chain connects TRBV24-1 to TRBJ2-1; TRBD1 might be the D (5 bases). CDR1 is KGHDR, CDR2 SFDVKD, per germline. Trimming shortened V by 6 bases and J by 5 bases, and 7 bases separated the two germline ends. The CDR3 contains 12 residues. The CDR3 loop reads CATSPGNNEQFF. The CDR3 DNA sequence: TGTGCCACCAGTCCAGGGAACAATGAGCAGTTCTTC.

The chain joins TRBV5-8 to TRBJ2-2; 9 bases line up with TRBD1. J was trimmed by 5 bases and V by 0 bases; bases with no gene match: 2. CDR3 size: 15 residues. The germline CDR1 and CDR2 sequences are SGHTS and YDEGEE. The CDR3 nucleotides are TGTGCCAGCAGCTTGGGGACAGGGGTTACCGGGGAGCTGTTTTTT. Translated: CASSLGTGVTGELFF.

This rearrangement joins TRBV15 to TRBJ2-7; 8 nucleotides agree with TRBD2. The CDR3 is 14 amino acids. Germline loops: CDR1 LNHNV, CDR2 YYDKDF (reference sequence). V gave up 5 bases and J gave up 4 bases; unmatched junction bases: 7. CDR3 sequence reads: CATSFERGSYEQYF. As DNA, the CDR3 is TGTGCCACCAGCTTTGAGCGGGGGAGTTACGAGCAGTACTTC.

In this sample, this clone turned up once. The CDR3 DNA reads as TGTGCCAGCAGTGGGTTGGAGGGGGCCTCCTACAATGAGCAGTTCTTC. Translating gives CASSGLEGASYNEQFF. V is TRBV2 and J is TRBJ2-1; maybe TRBD1 (7 bases). With 4 bases removed from V and 0 bases from J, the gap between germline ends came to 13 bases. The CDR3 has 16 residues. Germline V gene lookup returns CDR1 SNHLY and CDR2 FYNNEI.

The table lists this clone with a few counts. CDR3 bases: TGTGCCAGCAGTCTTCGGAGAGGGGACCCTACTTTCTTT. Its protein is CASSLRRGDPTFF. V is TRBV6-2 or TRBV6-3 and J is TRBJ1-1; perhaps TRBD1 as D (5 bases). V lost 5 bases to trimming and J lost 12 bases, with 19 bases between them. This CDR3 contains 13 residues. Germline CDR1 is MNHEY and CDR2 is SVGEGT.

The rearrangement uses TRBV6-1 and TRBJ1-2; tentative D call: TRBD1 (5 bases). CDR3 length: 16 amino acids. CDR1 is MNHNS, CDR2 SASEGT, per germline. The V and J ends lost 2 bases and 2 bases respectively, with 15 bases between them. This CDR3 reads CASSEKDSPSNYGYTF. The CDR3 nucleotides are TGTGCCAGCAGTGAAAAAGACAGCCCGTCAAACTATGGCTACACCTTC.

The chain uses TRBV24-1 and TRBJ1-4, with TRBD1 as a possible D gene (5 bases). V dropped 4 bases and J dropped 0 bases, with 8 bases sitting between them. The germline V gene encodes CDR1 KGHDR and CDR2 SFDVKD. This CDR3 has 15 residues. The CDR3: CATSDRQSTNEKLFF. CDR3 nucleotides: TGTGCCACCAGTGACCGACAGTCAACTAATGAAAAACTGTTTTTT.

The rearrangement uses TRBV29-1 and TRBJ1-3; TRBD1 agrees at 11 bases. With 6 bases clipped from V and 4 bases from J, the junction kept 5 bases outside the gene matches. Germline V gene data show CDR1 as SQVTM and CDR2 as ANQGSEA. There are 14 residues in the CDR3. CDR3 coding DNA: TGCAGCGTCAAGGGACAGGGGGAGGGAAACACCATATATTTT. Protein: CSVKGQGEGNTIYF. Full variable domain (outside the CDR3, taken from reference TRBV29-1 and TRBJ1-3): SAVISQKPSRDICQRGTSLTIQCQVDSQVTMMFWYRQQPGQSLTLIATANQGSEATYESGFVIDKFPISRPNLTFSTLTVSNMSPEDSSIYLCSVKGQGEGNTIYFGEGSWLTVV.

The sample holds one count of this clone. The chain links TRBV7-9 to TRBJ1-2, with D uncertain. The CDR3 is 14 residues long. Germline loops: CDR1 SEHNR, CDR2 FQNEAQ (reference sequence). V was cut by 1 base and J by 8 bases, with 14 bases left in between. DNA for the CDR3: TGTGCCAGCAGCTTAGGAGCAGCTCGGGAGGGCTACACCTTC. It specifies CASSLGAAREGYTF.

The rearrangement uses TRBV7-6 and TRBJ1-4; no clear D gene. The CDR3 length is 15 residues. Trimming took 5 bases from V and 2 from J, leaving 12 bases between them. Germline assignment: CDR1 SGHVS and CDR2 FNYEAQ. The CDR3 DNA is TGTGCCAGCAGCCTTGGCCCTTCGACTAATGAAAAACTGTTTTTT. The encoded protein is CASSLGPSTNEKLFF.

The chain couples TRBV29-1 to TRBJ2-1; 10 bases are shared with TRBD1. The CDR3 runs 13 residues. Germline CDR1 SQVTM, CDR2 ANQGSEA. With 7 bases clipped from V and 5 bases from J, the junction kept 5 bases outside the gene matches. As DNA, the CDR3 is TGCAGCGGGGGACAGGGGATTGACAATGAGCAGTTCTTC. This sequence encodes CSGGQGIDNEQFF.

The chain uses TRBV7-9 and TRBJ2-3; TRBD2 is a possible D gene (6 bases). CDR3 size: 12 residues. Germline V CDR1 and CDR2: SEHNR, FQNEAQ (reference sequence). Deletions cut 5 bases from V and 5 bases from J, with 8 bases between. CDR3 in DNA: TGTGCCAGCAGCCGAGCGGGAGATACGCAGTATTTT. Encoded protein: CASSRAGDTQYF.

The gene calls are TRBV6-5 and TRBJ1-5; TRBD1 aligns across 7 bases. This CDR3 is 13 amino acids long. Per the germline V gene, CDR1 is MNHEY and CDR2 is SVGAGI. Trimming removed 8 bases from V and 7 bases from J; junction bases left unmatched: 8. The CDR3 nucleotides read TGTGCCAGCCAAGACAGGGCGGGGCAGCCCCAGCATTTT. Its protein product is CASQDRAGQPQHF.

The V call is TRBV7-2, the J call TRBJ1-6, with TRBD1 as a possible D gene (6 bases). Trimming took off 2 bases at V and 14 bases at J, with 10 bases between the two ends. The CDR3 contains 12 residues. Germline values: CDR1 SGHTA, CDR2 FQGNSA. The CDR3 is CASSLSEGALHF. The CDR3 DNA is TGTGCCAGCAGCTTATCGGAGGGGGCCCTCCACTTT.